The clone carrying this T cell receptor (beta chain) turned up a few times. Its antigen is still unknown. The CDR3 is made up of 13 amino acids. Trimming took 6 bases from V and 6 from J, leaving 11 bases between them. MiXCR, run by TCRdb on the 5' RACE reads, gives a single entry per CDR3 protein. The sample shows over 30,000 distinct CDR3 sequences, around an eighth of them seen only once. This specimen comes from a study of CD8 T cells in ankylosing spondylitis. Study-wide results and limits: Made up of 7 to 9 highly homologous variants, a TCR beta motif appeared characteristic of ankylosing spondylitis blood.

Sequenced: synovial fluid, either unsorted or a sorted T cell fraction (not recorded which). The sequence came from a male donor with ankylosing spondylitis. The chain couples TRBV12-3 or TRBV12-4 to TRBJ2-2; a possible D gene is TRBD1 (6 bases). CDR3 amino acids: CASSDRSAGELFF. For the CDR3, the DNA is TGTGCCAGCAGCGACAGGTCCGCCGGGGAGCTGTTTTTT.